The rows below give T cell receptor beta chains drawn from one sample of a study of shared clonotypes between healthy human individuals. Clones were read by immunoSEQ multiplex PCR, and TCRdb kept only the in-frame ones, dropping some. Counted here are 2 million to 3 million clones, 80% to 95% occurring once; the ten biggest clones make up about 0.39%. The sample comprised naive CD4+ T cells from PBMCs. All receptors derive from a man aged 18 to 29 in good health. Some clones in this sample may be carry-over from other donors' samples. Both conserved end residues are part of each CDR3. Each record gives: D gene, clone size, V gene, J gene, CDR3 protein, CDR3 DNA. A D gene is named only where the DNA matches it firmly. Only some rows state a clone size, as once, few, many or a class for expanded clones.

d_gene: .; abundance: .; v_gene: TRBV30; j_gene: TRBJ2-7; CDR3aa: CAWSVYLAGANYEQYF; CDR3nt: TGTGCCTGGAGTGTGTATTTGGCAGGGGCGAACTACGAGCAGTACTTC
d_gene: TRBD2; abundance: .; v_gene: TRBV2; j_gene: TRBJ2-3; CDR3aa: CASSLLASGGTTDTQYF; CDR3nt: TGTGCCAGCAGCCTTCTGGCTAGCGGGGGGACCACAGATACGCAGTATTTT
d_gene: .; abundance: .; v_gene: TRBV30; j_gene: TRBJ2-1; CDR3aa: CAWSVHANNEQFF; CDR3nt: TGTGCCTGGAGTGTACACGCCAACAATGAGCAGTTCTTC
d_gene: TRBD1; abundance: .; v_gene: TRBV9; j_gene: TRBJ1-3; CDR3aa: CASSAQQGPSGNTIYF; CDR3nt: TGTGCCAGCAGCGCACAACAGGGGCCTTCGGGAAACACCATATATTTT
d_gene: .; abundance: .; v_gene: TRBV6-6; j_gene: TRBJ1-5; CDR3aa: CASSPAGWDQPQHF; CDR3nt: TGTGCCAGCAGTCCCGCAGGGTGGGATCAGCCCCAGCATTTT
d_gene: TRBD2; abundance: once; v_gene: TRBV5-1; j_gene: TRBJ2-7; CDR3aa: CASSPGTTKAQYF; CDR3nt: TGCGCCAGCAGCCCCGGGACTACAAAGGCGCAGTACTTC
d_gene: .; abundance: .; v_gene: TRBV4-1; j_gene: TRBJ2-2; CDR3aa: CASSLGPSTTTTGELFF; CDR3nt: TGCGCCAGCAGTCTCGGGCCCTCTACTACGACCACCGGGGAGCTGTTTTTT
d_gene: .; abundance: .; v_gene: TRBV5-1; j_gene: TRBJ2-1; CDR3aa: CASSSTETGMRNYNEQFF; CDR3nt: TGCGCCAGCAGCTCGACCGAGACTGGGATGAGGAACTACAATGAGCAGTTCTTC
d_gene: TRBD1; abundance: .; v_gene: TRBV5-1; j_gene: TRBJ2-7; CDR3aa: CASSPGTGGYEQYF; CDR3nt: TGCGCCAGCAGTCCTGGGACAGGGGGCTACGAGCAGTACTTC
d_gene: .; abundance: few; v_gene: TRBV27; j_gene: TRBJ1-4; CDR3aa: CASSVGVDEKLFF; CDR3nt: TGTGCCAGCAGCGTTGGGGTGGATGAAAAACTGTTTTTT
d_gene: .; abundance: .; v_gene: TRBV15; j_gene: TRBJ1-2; CDR3aa: CATSRQADRGYTF; CDR3nt: TGTGCCACCAGCAGGCAGGCGGACCGCGGCTACACCTTC
d_gene: .; abundance: .; v_gene: TRBV7-3; j_gene: TRBJ1-2; CDR3aa: CASSLTAQLGQEYGYTF; CDR3nt: TGTGCCAGCAGCTTAACGGCCCAGTTGGGACAAGAGTATGGCTACACCTTC
d_gene: TRBD2; abundance: once; v_gene: TRBV28; j_gene: TRBJ2-5; CDR3aa: CASSGGRLAGLQETQYF; CDR3nt: TGTGCCAGCAGCGGGGGCAGACTAGCGGGGCTCCAGGAGACCCAGTACTTC
d_gene: .; abundance: .; v_gene: TRBV2; j_gene: TRBJ2-3; CDR3aa: CASGVWGFTDTQYF; CDR3nt: TGTGCCAGCGGGGTATGGGGATTCACAGATACGCAGTATTTT
d_gene: TRBD1; abundance: .; v_gene: TRBV28; j_gene: TRBJ1-2; CDR3aa: CASSTGQATYGYTF; CDR3nt: TGTGCCAGCAGTACGGGACAGGCCACCTATGGCTACACCTTC
d_gene: .; abundance: .; v_gene: TRBV4-2; j_gene: TRBJ2-2; CDR3aa: CASSHPVGAGELFF; CDR3nt: TGTGCCAGCAGCCATCCCGTAGGGGCCGGGGAGCTGTTTTTT
d_gene: .; abundance: once; v_gene: TRBV2; j_gene: TRBJ2-7; CDR3aa: CASIRQSYEQYF; CDR3nt: TGTGCCAGCATACGGCAATCCTACGAGCAGTACTTC
d_gene: .; abundance: few; v_gene: TRBV6-1; j_gene: TRBJ1-4; CDR3aa: CASSGTPRYEEKLFF; CDR3nt: TGTGCCAGCAGTGGCACCCCCCGGTACGAGGAAAAACTGTTTTTT
d_gene: .; abundance: .; v_gene: TRBV9; j_gene: TRBJ2-2; CDR3aa: CASSVARGELFF; CDR3nt: TGTGCCAGCAGCGTAGCTCGAGGGGAGCTGTTTTTT
d_gene: TRBD1; abundance: .; v_gene: TRBV7-8; j_gene: TRBJ1-1; CDR3aa: CASSSWTGGVSAFF; CDR3nt: TGTGCCAGCAGCTCCTGGACAGGGGGCGTTTCGGCTTTCTTT
d_gene: TRBD1; abundance: .; v_gene: TRBV5-1; j_gene: TRBJ2-7; CDR3aa: CASSSRPTGQSLSYEQYF; CDR3nt: TGCGCCAGCAGCTCTCGACCGACGGGACAGTCCCTCTCCTACGAGCAGTACTTC
d_gene: .; abundance: .; v_gene: TRBV30; j_gene: TRBJ1-5; CDR3aa: CAQKTTGVNQPQHF; CDR3nt: TGTGCCCAAAAAACGACGGGGGTCAATCAGCCCCAGCATTTT
d_gene: .; abundance: .; v_gene: TRBV7-9; j_gene: TRBJ2-3; CDR3aa: CASSSPSEIAQYF; CDR3nt: TGTGCCAGCAGCTCCCCCTCGGAGATAGCGCAGTATTTT
d_gene: TRBD1; abundance: .; v_gene: TRBV2; j_gene: TRBJ1-5; CDR3aa: CASSDGTANQPQHF; CDR3nt: TGTGCCAGCAGTGATGGGACAGCAAATCAGCCCCAGCATTTT
d_gene: .; abundance: .; v_gene: TRBV28; j_gene: TRBJ1-2; CDR3aa: CASSPGDTRIANYGYTF; CDR3nt: TGTGCCAGCAGCCCCGGGGACACCCGAATCGCTAACTATGGCTACACCTTC
d_gene: .; abundance: once; v_gene: TRBV7-9; j_gene: TRBJ1-4; CDR3aa: CASSTGTGTNEKLFF; CDR3nt: TGTGCCAGCAGCACCGGGACGGGTACTAATGAAAAACTGTTTTTT
d_gene: .; abundance: .; v_gene: TRBV20-1; j_gene: TRBJ2-5; CDR3aa: CSAWTQETQYF; CDR3nt: TGCAGTGCATGGACCCAAGAGACCCAGTACTTC
d_gene: TRBD1; abundance: .; v_gene: TRBV6-5; j_gene: TRBJ1-2; CDR3aa: CASSYSNRGYGYTF; CDR3nt: TGTGCCAGCAGTTACTCGAACAGGGGCTATGGCTACACCTTC
d_gene: .; abundance: .; v_gene: TRBV4-3; j_gene: TRBJ2-1; CDR3aa: CASSPRLVFYNEQFF; CDR3nt: TGCGCCAGCAGCCCCCGACTAGTCTTCTACAATGAGCAGTTCTTC
d_gene: .; abundance: .; v_gene: TRBV28; j_gene: TRBJ1-1; CDR3aa: CASSLPPKPQRGTEAFF; CDR3nt: TGTGCCAGCAGTCTACCACCGAAGCCTCAAAGGGGCACTGAAGCTTTCTTT
d_gene: TRBD2; abundance: .; v_gene: TRBV5-1; j_gene: TRBJ2-3; CDR3aa: CASSSGTSGQRLPTDTQYF; CDR3nt: TGCGCCAGCAGCTCCGGGACTAGCGGGCAACGTCTCCCAACAGATACGCAGTATTTT
d_gene: .; abundance: .; v_gene: TRBV15; j_gene: TRBJ2-7; CDR3aa: CATSRGWGYEQYF; CDR3nt: TGTGCCACCAGCAGAGGATGGGGCTACGAGCAGTACTTC
d_gene: .; abundance: .; v_gene: TRBV10-3; j_gene: TRBJ2-7; CDR3aa: CAISAPGTGDYEQYF; CDR3nt: TGTGCCATCAGTGCCCCCGGGACGGGAGACTACGAGCAGTACTTC
d_gene: .; abundance: once; v_gene: TRBV6-5; j_gene: TRBJ2-1; CDR3aa: CASSYGRATANEQFF; CDR3nt: TGTGCCAGCAGTTACGGTAGAGCTACGGCCAATGAGCAGTTCTTC
d_gene: .; abundance: .; v_gene: TRBV11-2; j_gene: TRBJ2-7; CDR3aa: CASSLKSNEQYF; CDR3nt: TGTGCCAGCAGCTTGAAGAGTAACGAGCAGTACTTC
d_gene: .; abundance: .; v_gene: TRBV18; j_gene: TRBJ2-7; CDR3aa: CASSRTLGEPYEQYF; CDR3nt: TGTGCCAGCTCACGAACTCTGGGGGAGCCCTACGAGCAGTACTTC
d_gene: .; abundance: .; v_gene: TRBV6-1; j_gene: TRBJ1-6; CDR3aa: CASSVSVNSPLHF; CDR3nt: TGTGCCAGCAGTGTTTCCGTTAATTCACCCCTCCACTTT
d_gene: TRBD2; abundance: .; v_gene: TRBV5-1; j_gene: TRBJ2-1; CDR3aa: CASSPAAAGVYEQFF; CDR3nt: TGCGCCAGCAGCCCCGCCGCGGCGGGAGTCTATGAGCAGTTCTTC
d_gene: .; abundance: .; v_gene: TRBV7-9; j_gene: TRBJ2-7; CDR3aa: CASRKDSATYEQYF; CDR3nt: TGTGCCAGCAGAAAAGACAGCGCAACCTACGAGCAGTACTTC
d_gene: .; abundance: .; v_gene: TRBV29-1; j_gene: TRBJ1-4; CDR3aa: CSVKGVQGSIANEKLFF; CDR3nt: TGCAGCGTCAAAGGGGTCCAGGGGTCCATAGCTAATGAAAAACTGTTTTTT
d_gene: .; abundance: .; v_gene: TRBV30; j_gene: TRBJ2-3; CDR3aa: CAWRKRDRSWDTQYF; CDR3nt: TGTGCCTGGAGAAAGAGGGATAGATCGTGGGATACGCAGTATTTT
d_gene: TRBD1; abundance: .; v_gene: TRBV6-1; j_gene: TRBJ2-7; CDR3aa: CASSVRDSHYEQYF; CDR3nt: TGTGCCAGCAGTGTACGGGACAGCCACTACGAGCAGTACTTC
d_gene: .; abundance: .; v_gene: TRBV4-2; j_gene: TRBJ1-2; CDR3aa: CASSHGGRGNSYGYTF; CDR3nt: TGTGCCAGCAGCCACGGAGGGCGAGGGAACTCCTATGGCTACACCTTC
d_gene: TRBD2; abundance: few; v_gene: TRBV27; j_gene: TRBJ2-7; CDR3aa: CASSFRSWTSGRAGNEQYF; CDR3nt: TGTGCCAGCAGTTTCCGTTCCTGGACTAGCGGGAGGGCCGGGAACGAGCAGTACTTC
d_gene: .; abundance: .; v_gene: TRBV9; j_gene: TRBJ2-7; CDR3aa: CASSGRGYSYEQYF; CDR3nt: TGTGCCAGCAGTGGGAGAGGATACTCCTACGAGCAGTACTTC
d_gene: .; abundance: .; v_gene: TRBV5-1; j_gene: TRBJ2-2; CDR3aa: CASSQGGLTVTGELFF; CDR3nt: TGCGCCAGCAGCCAAGGGGGGCTGACCGTCACCGGGGAGCTGTTTTTT
d_gene: .; abundance: .; v_gene: TRBV27; j_gene: TRBJ2-5; CDR3aa: CASTRFGTQYF; CDR3nt: TGTGCCAGCACTCGGTTTGGGACCCAGTACTTC
d_gene: .; abundance: .; v_gene: TRBV5-1; j_gene: TRBJ2-7; CDR3aa: CASSWAGRSYEQYF; CDR3nt: TGCGCCAGCAGCTGGGCCGGGCGCTCCTACGAGCAGTACTTC
d_gene: .; abundance: .; v_gene: TRBV4-1; j_gene: TRBJ2-3; CDR3aa: CASSQEYGGRTDTQYF; CDR3nt: TGCGCCAGCAGCCAAGAATATGGGGGTCGAACAGATACGCAGTATTTT
d_gene: .; abundance: .; v_gene: TRBV5-6; j_gene: TRBJ2-7; CDR3aa: CASSFTGTEQYF; CDR3nt: TGTGCCAGCAGCTTTACAGGGACCGAGCAGTACTTC
d_gene: .; abundance: .; v_gene: TRBV2; j_gene: TRBJ1-5; CDR3aa: CASSRDLRGDQPQHF; CDR3nt: TGTGCCAGCAGTAGGGACTTAAGGGGTGATCAGCCCCAGCATTTT
d_gene: .; abundance: few; v_gene: TRBV19; j_gene: TRBJ1-5; CDR3aa: CASSIGGHAQHF; CDR3nt: TGTGCCAGTAGTATAGGAGGGCACGCCCAGCATTTT
d_gene: .; abundance: .; v_gene: TRBV27; j_gene: TRBJ2-7; CDR3aa: CASSFRTAYEQYF; CDR3nt: TGTGCCAGCAGTTTTAGGACAGCCTACGAGCAGTACTTC